These 17 T cell receptor beta chains share one sample of origin, sequenced in a study of OX40 agonist ivuxolimab in advanced cancers. Some clones are missing from TCRdb's copy, which holds only in-frame ones; the method was immunoSEQ multiplex PCR. The repertoire holds 55,000 to 85,000 clones, with 65% to 90% as singletons. Sequencing used CD4+ or CD8+ T cells sorted from blood, obtained in a trial of the OX40 agonist ivuxolimab. The source is an adult with an advanced solid tumor such as melanoma, head and neck, liver or kidney cancer.

The V and J genes are TRBV21-1 and TRBJ2-7; the table names TRBD2, a call not compared with the DNA. TRBV21-1 is given as a pseudogene. The CDR3 loop spans 16 amino acids. Written as DNA, the CDR3 is TGTGCCAGCAGCAAAATCGGCCCGCAGCGGGATTACGAGCAGTACTTC. Its translation is CASSKIGPQRDYEQYF.

This chain links TRBV30 with TRBJ1-1; D not certain. The length of the CDR3 is 14 residues. The V gene lost 2 bases and the J gene lost 2 bases, with 12 bases spanning the gap. Germline V gives CDR1 GTSNPN, CDR2 SVGIG (reference sequence). CDR3 in DNA: TGTGCCTGGAGTATAAACAGACGAAACACTGAAGCTTTCTTT. This codes for CAWSINRRNTEAFF.

This clone was observed a single time. The chain uses TRBV30 and TRBJ2-5, with TRBD2 identical over 12 bases. The V gene end was trimmed by 2 bases and the J gene end by 5 bases; junction bases not matched to a gene: 6. CDR3 length: 15 residues. The V gene's germline CDR1 is GTSNPN and CDR2 SVGIG (reference sequence). CDR3 bases: TGTGCCTGGAGTTTTAAACTAGCGGGAGGTGAGACCCAGTACTTC. Translated: CAWSFKLAGGETQYF. Complete variable domain (other parts from reference TRBV30 and TRBJ2-5): SQTIHQWPATLVQPVGSPLSLECTVEGTSNPNLYWYRQAAGRGLQLLFYSVGIGQISSEVPQNLSASRPQDRQFILSSKKLLLSDSGFYLCAWSFKLAGGETQYFGPGTRLLVL.

V usage is TRBV5-1 and J usage is TRBJ2-5; D tentatively fits TRBD1 or TRBD2 (5 bases each). The CDR3 totals 13 residues. V was clipped by 2 bases and J by 3 bases, with 8 bases between them. Per the germline V gene, CDR1 is SGHRS and CDR2 is YFSETQ. The CDR3 region is CASSLGTEETQYF. The CDR3 DNA reads as TGCGCCAGCAGCTTAGGGACGGAAGAGACCCAGTACTTC. The whole variable domain, remainder taken from reference TRBV5-1 and TRBJ2-5, is KAGVTQTPRYLIKTRGQQVTLSCSPISGHRSVSWYQQTPGQGLQFLFEYFSETQRNKGNFPGRFSGRQFSNSRSEMNVSTLELGDSALYLCASSLGTEETQYFGPGTRLLVL.

This clone was counted once. J is TRBJ2-3 and V is TRBV29-1; D uncertain. V was clipped by 4 bases and J by 2 bases, with 10 bases between them. In germline, CDR1 is SQVTM, CDR2 ANQGSEA. CDR3 size: 13 residues. The DNA of the CDR3 is TGCAGCGTTGCCACCTCCTTCACAGATACGCAGTATTTT. As protein: CSVATSFTDTQYF.

V is TRBV5-1 and J is TRBJ2-6, with D possibly TRBD1 on 6 matching bases. V was trimmed by 3 bases and J by 0 bases, leaving 10 bases between them. Germline V gives CDR1 SGHRS, CDR2 YFSETQ. This CDR3 has 16 residues. The CDR3, as DNA: TGCGCCAGCAGCTCCCGGACAGCCTCTGGGGCCAACGTCCTGACTTTC. Protein: CASSSRTASGANVLTF.

The V and J genes are TRBV10-1 and TRBJ2-1, with no clear D. Trimming cost V 5 bases and J 6 bases, with 11 bases left between them. The CDR3 loop spans 13 amino acids. Per the germline V gene, CDR1 is WNHNN and CDR2 is SYGVQD (reference sequence). In nucleotides, the CDR3 is TGCGCCAGCAGTACCACTCTAGGCAATGAGCAGTTCTTC. Encoded protein: CASSTTLGNEQFF.

CDR3 loop: CASSFQGGPYNEQFF. DNA of the CDR3: TGTGCCAGCAGTTTTCAGGGGGGCCCCTACAATGAGCAGTTCTTC. This chain links TRBV6-5 with TRBJ2-1; D might be TRBD1 (7 bases). This CDR3 region has 15 residues. CDR1 is MNHEY and CDR2 is SVGAGI in the germline V gene. V lost 4 bases and J 2 bases, leaving 12 bases between the germline ends.

The chain employs TRBV5-4 and TRBJ2-1, with D maybe TRBD1 (5 bases). The CDR3 consists of 15 residues. V shed 2 bases and J shed 4 bases, with 13 bases lying between them. Germline CDR1 is SGHNT and CDR2 is YYREEE (reference sequence). The CDR3 is CASSFQGSRYNEQFF. CDR3 bases: TGTGCCAGCAGCTTTCAGGGTTCTCGTTACAATGAGCAGTTCTTC. The whole variable domain, remainder taken from reference TRBV5-4 and TRBJ2-1, is ETGVTQSPTHLIKTRGQQVTLRCSSQSGHNTVSWYQQALGQGPQFIFQYYREEENGRGNFPPRFSGLQFPNYSSELNVNALELDDSALYLCASSFQGSRYNEQFFGPGTRLTVL.

The chain links TRBV9 to TRBJ2-5; TRBD2 agrees at 7 bases. The CDR3 extends over 16 amino acids. The junction had 7 bases not matched to a gene; V was cut back by 0 bases and J by 2 bases. Germline lookup yields CDR1 SGDLS and CDR2 YYNGEE. The CDR3 DNA follows: TGTGCCAGCAGCGTAGGAGGGTCTAGCGGACAAGAGACCCAGTACTTC. This codes for CASSVGGSSGQETQYF.

The V call is TRBV5-8, the J call TRBJ2-3, with D perhaps TRBD1 (6 bases). V was cut by 4 bases and J by 6 bases, with 12 bases left in between. This CDR3 contains 13 residues. Germline loops: CDR1 SGHTS, CDR2 YDEGEE. Here the CDR3 reads CASSPAGADTQYF. For the CDR3, the DNA is TGTGCCAGCAGCCCTGCAGGGGCGGATACGCAGTATTTT.

The J gene is TRBJ1-4, the V gene TRBV5-1; a weak D match, TRBD1 (5 bases). The length of the CDR3 is 13 residues. The germline V and J ends were trimmed by 4 bases and 7 bases, with 11 bases remaining between them. Germline V gives CDR1 SGHRS, CDR2 YFSETQ. CDR3 residues: CASSPLGPEKLFF. CDR3 DNA: TGCGCCAGCAGCCCGTTGGGACCTGAAAAACTGTTTTTT. Based on the CDR3 plus reference TRBV5-1 and TRBJ1-4, the full variable domain is KAGVTQTPRYLIKTRGQQVTLSCSPISGHRSVSWYQQTPGQGLQFLFEYFSETQRNKGNFPGRFSGRQFSNSRSEMNVSTLELGDSALYLCASSPLGPEKLFFGSGTQLSVL.

V gene TRBV7-2 combines with J gene TRBJ1-4, with D perhaps matching TRBD1 (5 bases). The ends were cut back, 6 bases at V and 4 bases at J, with 9 bases in the middle. This CDR3 has 13 residues. Per the germline V gene, CDR1 is SGHTA and CDR2 is FQGNSA. CDR3 loop: CASSGAINEKLFF. The CDR3 region has the DNA TGTGCCAGCAGTGGGGCCATTAATGAAAAACTGTTTTTT.

This clone was counted between two and nine times. This chain's CDR3 is CASSSSTEAFF. The CDR3 DNA follows: TGTGCCAGCAGCTCGAGCACTGAAGCTTTCTTT. The chain employs TRBV7-9 and TRBJ1-1; D is unclear. Germline CDR1 is SEHNR and CDR2 is FQNEAQ (reference sequence). V lost 4 bases to trimming and J lost 4 bases, with 4 bases between them. This CDR3 has 11 residues.

V and J are TRBV19 and TRBJ1-4, with no clear D. Germline assignment: CDR1 LNHDA and CDR2 SQIVND (reference sequence). Trimming removed 4 bases at V and 7 bases at J, with 13 bases between. CDR3 length: 14 residues. The CDR3 bases are TGTGCCAGTAGTAGTCGCCGGAAGGGTGAAAAACTGTTTTTT. It encodes CASSSRRKGEKLFF.

The chain couples TRBV5-1 to TRBJ1-4, with D maybe TRBD1 (6 bases). Germline CDR1 reads SGHRS; CDR2 reads YFSETQ. V was pared by 4 bases and J by 2 bases, with 15 bases between. CDR3 length: 16 amino acids. The DNA of the CDR3 is TGCGCCAGCAGCCCAGGACAGACCCCGACTAATGAAAAACTGTTTTTT. Amino acids: CASSPGQTPTNEKLFF.

The chain couples TRBV7-9 to TRBJ2-3; 16 nucleotides line up with TRBD2. Germline values: CDR1 SEHNR, CDR2 FQNEAQ (reference sequence). The CDR3 runs 16 residues. Trimming removed 5 bases from V and 6 bases from J; junction bases left unmatched: 5. CDR3 in amino acids: CASSHGTSGRADTQYF. DNA for the CDR3: TGTGCCAGCAGCCACGGGACTAGCGGGAGGGCTGATACGCAGTATTTT.